This is a list of T cell receptor beta chains from one sample in a study of blood T cell repertoires in COVID-19. Here immunoSEQ multiplex PCR was the method, and the copy in TCRdb shows in-frame clones only, minus some. This sample yields 100,000 to 120,000 clones, of which 75% to 85% are seen a single time; approximately 17% belongs to the top ten. The sequenced material came from peripheral blood. These receptor sequences come from a woman aged 55-69 years with acute or convalescent COVID-19. CDR3s include the opening cysteine and the closing phenylalanine or tryptophan. Fields, in order: J gene, CDR3 length, D gene, V gene, CDR3 protein, CDR3 DNA. The D gene is left open where the match is weak.

j_gene: TRBJ2-7
len: 15
d_gene: TRBD1
v_gene: TRBV4-3
CDR3aa: CASSSPGGDYYEQYF
CDR3nt: TGCGCCAGCAGCTCCCCAGGGGGCGATTACTACGAGCAGTACTTC

j_gene: TRBJ1-5
len: 16
d_gene: TRBD1
v_gene: TRBV5-1
CDR3aa: CASSLGPQGAGQPQHF
CDR3nt: TGCGCCAGCAGCTTGGGACCCCAGGGGGCGGGGCAGCCCCAGCATTTT

j_gene: TRBJ2-5
len: 12
d_gene: TRBD2
v_gene: TRBV6-5
CDR3aa: CASSLSGGTQYF
CDR3nt: TGTGCCAGCAGTCTAAGCGGGGGGACCCAGTACTTC

j_gene: TRBJ1-2
len: 13
d_gene: NA
v_gene: TRBV7-2
CDR3aa: CASSSQTGSGYTF
CDR3nt: TGTGCCAGCAGCTCTCAAACAGGGTCGGGCTACACCTTC

j_gene: TRBJ1-5
len: 15
d_gene: TRBD1
v_gene: TRBV7-8
CDR3aa: CASSLNRGIFQPQHF
CDR3nt: TGTGCCAGCAGCCTCAACAGGGGGATTTTTCAGCCCCAGCATTTT

j_gene: TRBJ1-2
len: 11
d_gene: NA
v_gene: TRBV20-1
CDR3aa: CSARGGYGYTF
CDR3nt: TGCAGTGCTCGGGGGGGGTATGGCTACACCTTC

j_gene: TRBJ2-1
len: 16
d_gene: TRBD2
v_gene: TRBV5-1
CDR3aa: CASRPGLAGVYNEQFF
CDR3nt: TGCGCCAGCAGACCGGGACTAGCGGGGGTATACAATGAGCAGTTCTTC

j_gene: TRBJ2-3
len: 16
d_gene: TRBD2
v_gene: TRBV7-9
CDR3aa: CASSRSSLAGGDTQYF
CDR3nt: TGTGCCAGCAGCCGAAGTAGCCTAGCGGGGGGGGATACGCAGTATTTT

j_gene: TRBJ1-1
len: 14
d_gene: NA
v_gene: TRBV28
CDR3aa: CASSLGGLRAEAFF
CDR3nt: TGTGCCAGCAGTTTGGGGGGGCTTAGAGCTGAAGCTTTCTTT

j_gene: TRBJ2-7
len: 14
d_gene: TRBD2
v_gene: TRBV6-1
CDR3aa: CASSDQRGPDEQYF
CDR3nt: TGTGCCAGCAGTGACCAGCGGGGGCCGGACGAGCAGTACTTC